These 13 T cell receptor beta chains came from one sample sequenced in a study of early T cells in non-severe SARS-CoV-2 infection. TCRdb fed the 5' RACE reads into MiXCR, producing one record per CDR3 protein. This sample has more than 50,000 distinct CDR3 sequences, with about 12% found just once. The specimen comprised whole blood, sampled at baseline. Receptor source: an adult who was a healthcare worker with PCR-confirmed SARS-CoV-2 infection or an uninfected control (not recorded which).

This clonotype has more than one count but fewer than ten. The CDR3 here is CASSQEQGRRSEAFF. The CDR3 nucleotides are TGCGCCAGCAGCCAAGAGCAGGGGCGTCGAAGTGAAGCTTTCTTT. The chain joins TRBV4-3 to TRBJ1-1, with a tentative D call TRBD1 (6 bases). The germline V and J ends were trimmed by 0 bases and 7 bases, with 15 bases remaining between them. CDR3 length: 15 amino acids. In germline, CDR1 is LGHNA, CDR2 YSLEER.

This clonotype was detected ten times or more. The chain employs TRBV12-3 or TRBV12-4 and TRBJ2-5; 7 bases agree with TRBD1. The V and J ends lost 4 bases and 3 bases, in that order; junction bases with no gene match: 2. This CDR3 is built from 13 residues. The CDR3 is CASSYRGEETQYF. CDR3 nucleotides: TGTGCCAGCAGTTACAGGGGTGAAGAGACCCAGTACTTC.

This clonotype came up many times. This chain connects TRBV2 to TRBJ2-3; 15 bases fit TRBD2. Germline CDR1 SNHLY, CDR2 FYNNEI. The trim removed 8 bases at V and 6 bases at J, leaving 6 bases unmatched. This CDR3 spans 15 amino acids. This CDR3 reads CASRTSGRASDTQYF. CDR3 DNA: TGTGCCAGCCGGACTAGCGGGAGGGCCTCGGATACGCAGTATTTT.

The V call is TRBV14, the J call TRBJ2-5; D not certain. This CDR3 is 15 amino acids long. The V end was cut by 4 bases, the J end by 0 bases, with 12 bases between. Germline V gene data show CDR1 as SGHDN and CDR2 as FVKESK. The CDR3 nucleotides are TGTGCCAGCAGCCCAAATTCCTGGTACCAAGAGACCCAGTACTTC. Its protein is CASSPNSWYQETQYF. The full variable domain, with the rest looked up from reference TRBV14 and TRBJ2-5, is EAGVTQFPSHSVIEKGQTVTLRCDPISGHDNLYWYRRVMGKEIKFLLHFVKESKQDESGMPNNRFLAERTGGTYSTLKVQPAELEDSGVYFCASSPNSWYQETQYFGPGTRLLVL.

This clonotype showed up just a few times. The chain carries TRBV11-3 and TRBJ2-1; D is possibly TRBD1 (5 bases). The CDR3 totals 16 residues. Trimming took off 2 bases at V and 0 bases at J, with 11 bases between the two ends. Germline-derived CDR1 and CDR2 are SGHNT and YENEEA. The CDR3 DNA reads TGTGCCAGCAGCTTACGAGGACAAAGCTCCTACAATGAGCAGTTCTTC. Residues: CASSLRGQSSYNEQFF.

This clonotype appeared many times. The chain recombines TRBV6-4 with TRBJ2-3; 8 bases are a match to TRBD2. This CDR3 contains 15 residues. The germline V gene encodes CDR1 MRHNA and CDR2 SNTAGT. Trimming removed 5 bases from V and 7 bases from J; junction bases left unmatched: 11. CDR3 DNA: TGTGCCAGCAGTAATTCCGGGACTAGGGGAAATACGCAGTATTTT. This translates into CASSNSGTRGNTQYF.

This clonotype was counted a few times. The gene calls are TRBV7-6 and TRBJ2-5; 7 bases are a match to TRBD2. The germline gives CDR1 SGHVS, CDR2 FNYEAQ. The CDR3 is made up of 19 amino acids. Trimming at V came to 5 bases and at J to 5 bases, leaving 23 bases not matched to a gene. CDR3 protein: CASSPRPAGIRDYPETQYF. In DNA, the CDR3 is TGTGCCAGCAGCCCGAGACCAGCTGGAATCCGGGACTATCCCGAGACCCAGTACTTC.

The rearrangement joins TRBV28 to TRBJ2-7; 10 bases fit TRBD2. Germline trimming cut 5 bases from V and 4 bases from J; bases unmatched to any gene: 8. The germline V gene encodes CDR1 MDHEN and CDR2 SYDVKM. CDR3 length: 15 residues. The DNA for the CDR3 is TGTGCCAGCAGTGCCGGAGGGACTAGCGTTTACGAGCAGTACTTC. Protein: CASSAGGTSVYEQYF.

This clonotype showed up just a few times. The chain employs TRBV6-1 and TRBJ1-6; D remains ambiguous. Germline V lookup: CDR1 MNHNS, CDR2 SASEGT. The CDR3 loop spans 15 amino acids. V was cut by 2 bases and J by 7 bases, with 12 bases left in between. The CDR3 region is CASSEWLAENSPLHF. CDR3 DNA sequence: TGTGCCAGCAGTGAATGGCTCGCCGAAAATTCACCCCTCCACTTT.

This clonotype was recorded many times. V and J are TRBV21-1 and TRBJ1-1. TRBV21-1 is termed a pseudogene. This CDR3 spans 13 amino acids. This CDR3 reads CASSKIIGSGAFF. CDR3 coding DNA: TGTGCCAGCAGCAAAATAATAGGGTCAGGAGCTTTCTTT.

This clonotype occurred a few times. The rearrangement links TRBV7-6 to TRBJ1-1, with 9 bases lining up with TRBD1. The germline CDR1 and CDR2 sequences are SGHVS and FNYEAQ. The CDR3 is 15 amino acids. Trimming took 4 bases from V and 2 from J; bases not matched to a gene: 5. CDR3 loop: CASSSGQGRNTEAFF. The CDR3 DNA is TGTGCCAGCAGCTCCGGACAGGGGCGTAACACTGAAGCTTTCTTT.

This rearrangement joins TRBV10-1 to TRBJ1-6; unclear D gene. V was shortened by 3 bases and J by 7 bases, with 10 bases between the two germline ends. In germline, CDR1 is WNHNN, CDR2 SYGVQD (reference sequence). The CDR3 length is 14 residues. CDR3 coding DNA: TGCGCCAGCAGTGACTTGGCCCCGAATTCACCCCTCCACTTT. Its protein product is CASSDLAPNSPLHF.

The CDR3 region is CASRRLAVTRTQYF. As DNA, the CDR3 is TGTGCCAGCAGACGACTAGCGGTGACGCGAACGCAGTATTTT. The rearrangement joins TRBV12-3 or TRBV12-4 to TRBJ2-3, with TRBD2 matching over 9 bases. The J segment lost 9 bases and the V segment lost 6 bases, leaving 10 bases of the junction unmatched. This CDR3 comprises 14 residues.